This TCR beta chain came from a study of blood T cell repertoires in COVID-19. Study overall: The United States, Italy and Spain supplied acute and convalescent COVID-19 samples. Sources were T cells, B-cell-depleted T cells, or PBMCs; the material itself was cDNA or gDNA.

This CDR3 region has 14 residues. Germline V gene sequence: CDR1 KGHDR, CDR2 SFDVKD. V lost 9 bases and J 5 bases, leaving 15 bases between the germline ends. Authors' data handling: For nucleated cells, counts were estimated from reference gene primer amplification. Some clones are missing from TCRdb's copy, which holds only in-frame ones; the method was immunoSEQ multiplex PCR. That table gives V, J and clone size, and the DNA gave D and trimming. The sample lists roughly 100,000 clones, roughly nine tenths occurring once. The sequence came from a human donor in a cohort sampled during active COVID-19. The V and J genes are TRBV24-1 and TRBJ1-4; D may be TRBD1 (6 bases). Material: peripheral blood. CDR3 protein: CATEQGALNEKLFF. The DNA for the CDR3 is TGTGCCACCGAACAGGGTGCCCTCAATGAAAAACTGTTTTTT.